The present TCR beta chain was sequenced within a study of T cells in tumors after PD-1 blockade (dated by TCRdb to about 2019). Regarding the study in general: Patients with prior checkpoint blockade, systemic immunosuppressant use, or recent radiotherapy or other anti-cancer therapy within 4 weeks were excluded. Tumor samples averaged around 24,000 TCR templates (range about 554-99,264) and around 6,000 unique clonotypes, approximately 20-fold deeper than single-cell TCR sequencing. Paired single-cell RNA and TCR sequencing was performed on site-matched tumors from BCC or SCC patients before and after anti-PD-1 therapy. RECIST version 1.1 was used to assess clinical response. Treatment consisted of either cemiplimab 350 mg every 2 weeks or pembrolizumab 200 mg every 3 weeks. Some patients also continued taking vismodegib 150 mg daily during anti-PD-1 treatment.

V is pared back by 3 bases and J by 1 base, with 19 bases lying between the germline termini. From cysteine to phenylalanine, the CDR3 is 18 amino acids long. The entry retains the CDR3 DNA only, 54 bases that are in frame from base 1. The germline V gene yields MNHEY for CDR1 and SVGEGT for CDR2. The immunoSEQ platform was used for deep TCRbeta sequencing. As for how the authors treated the data: Only productive rearrangements were exported from the immunoSEQ Analyzer for further analysis. A two-sided binomial test with a Bonferroni-corrected P below 0.01 was used to call clones that significantly expanded or contracted between timepoints. Bulk TCRbeta clonotypes were assigned T cell phenotypes by matching to single-cell RNA+TCR-seq clones sharing the same TCRbeta sequence. Clone enrichment in tumor was computed as tumor frequency divided by PBMC frequency from bulk TCR sequencing. TCRs were sorted with GLIPH into specificity groups, meaning clusters of distinct TCRs that share CDR3 motifs and likely recognize common antigens. TCRdb limited this immuneACCESS table to in-frame rearrangements with V and J called. A share of clones is missing; checked studies link under half to unresolved V genes, and the rest is unexplained. D and trimming come from the DNA, and the V and J calls and clone size come from that table. In all, the sample holds roughly 1,900 clones, and 55% to 75% of those were seen once. 15% of the sample goes to the ten largest clones.

The label giving this sample's time point can be read as: before anti-PD-1 therapy. Before and after PD-1 blockade, tumor biopsies came from the same primary tumor, making the samples site-matched. For bulk TCRbeta sequencing, genomic DNA was extracted from tumor biopsies or peripheral blood, and input amounts ranged from about 616 ng to 6,500 ng. To increase sensitivity for rare clonotypes compared with single-cell TCR sequencing, remaining biopsy material was subjected to bulk TCRbeta sequencing. All patients had histologically proven advanced or metastatic basal or squamous cell carcinoma and were poor candidates for surgical resection. Of the 11 patients in the basal cell carcinoma cohort, several underwent bulk tumor TCR sequencing. Fresh biopsies were taken from the primary tumor site, and part of the biopsy material was kept in RNAlater for exome and bulk TCR sequencing. Overall study results and their limits: Approximately 41% of TCR clonotypes from the tumor were detected in blood, and certain novel exhausted tumor clones were present in blood collected before treatment, which suggests recruitment from the periphery. Exhausted CD8+ clones expanded after therapy were mostly novel clonotypes undetected pre-treatment, suggesting clonal replacement rather than reinvigoration of pre-existing clones. Clonal replacement was observed only between pre- and post-treatment samples and not between two pre-treatment samples, a pattern that was regarded as arguing against biopsy timing or location artifacts. Where the novel T cell clones came from was not determined, and possible sources could include lymphoid organs or rare unexpanded clones inside the tumor or in the tumor periphery.

About this clone: Its antigen is currently not known. No clone much larger than this one lies a single base away; base qualities are absent.

The sample consisted of tumor tissue, taken before anti-PD-1 treatment. This TCR was sampled from a human donor with basal cell carcinoma. This chain joins TRBV6-2 or TRBV6-3 to TRBJ1-5; no confident D gene assignment can be made. The CDR3 is CASSYGKADDGSNQPQHF. The DNA sequence follows: TGTGCCAGCAGTTATGGGAAAGCGGACGATGGGAGCAATCAGCCCCAGCATTTT.